Described below is a single TCR beta chain sequence and its context. The antigen remains unidentified. The data derive from a study of identifying expanded T cells in peripheral blood. Study-level points and caveats: Clone count variance between approximately 2-week samples rose with total template count. Differentially abundant clones: roughly 1.2 between replicates, 16.4 at around 2 weeks, more than 18 at four.

Produced via immunoSEQ multiplex PCR; TCRdb's table is partial and in-frame only. The sample contains 70,000 to 95,000 clones, 88% of which appear only once. No infections or other immune events were documented during collection. This CDR3 contains 15 residues. With 0 bases clipped from V and 3 bases from J, the junction kept 3 bases outside the gene matches. CDR1 LGHNA and CDR2 YNFKEQ come from the germline V gene. This chain connects TRBV4-2 to TRBJ2-3, with 7 bases lining up with TRBD2. The TCR was taken from a person between 18 and 70 years old in good health. The sequenced sample was blood. This chain's CDR3 is CASSQEASGTDTQYF. Written as DNA, the CDR3 is TGTGCCAGCAGCCAAGAGGCTAGCGGAACAGATACGCAGTATTTT.